This entry lists 30 T cell receptor beta chains sequenced from one sample in a study of cytomegalovirus exposure and HLA in healthy donors. Primers included in the PCR were 60 Vbeta and 13 Jbeta primers. TCRdb's copy holds only in-frame clones and misses some; the assay was immunoSEQ multiplex PCR. This sample has 90,000 to 150,000 clones, with 73% found just once. The specimen sequenced was PBMCs. Receptors originate from a woman in her forties in good health and CMV-seronegative.

This clone was seen more than once but under ten times. The gene calls are TRBV2 and TRBJ2-1; D is uncertain. The CDR3 has 13 amino acids. Germline CDR1 reads SNHLY; CDR2 reads FYNNEI. V lost 9 bases and J 5 bases, leaving 14 bases between the germline ends. The chain's CDR3 is CASSGIPNNEQFF. The CDR3 DNA reads TGTGCCAGTTCAGGTATTCCCAACAATGAGCAGTTCTTC.

V gene TRBV7-8 combines with J gene TRBJ1-2, with 8 bases identical to TRBD1. Germline CDR1 is SGHVS and CDR2 is FQNEAQ. Unmatched junction bases numbered 3, after V lost 3 bases and J lost 6 bases. The CDR3 is 13 amino acids. CDR3 DNA: TGTGCCAGCAGCTTCGACAGGGGCGATGGCTACACCTTC. It specifies CASSFDRGDGYTF.

In this sample, this clone turned up a few times. The chain employs TRBV9 and TRBJ1-2; TRBD1 is a possible D gene (5 bases). V dropped 1 base and J dropped 8 bases, with 9 bases sitting between them. CDR3 length: 12 residues. Germline assignment: CDR1 SGDLS and CDR2 YYNGEE. The CDR3 is CASSVREGGYTF. The CDR3, as DNA: TGTGCCAGCAGCGTAAGGGAGGGGGGCTACACCTTC.

The V call is TRBV2, the J call TRBJ2-7, with 10 bases that match TRBD2. V shed 3 bases and J 7 bases; nucleotides not matched to a gene: 15. In germline, CDR1 is SNHLY, CDR2 FYNNEI. The CDR3 runs to 17 residues. The DNA for the CDR3 is TGTGCCAGCAGTGACTTGTCGGGGCTAGCGGGAGCGTCTGAGCAGTACTTC. Its translation: CASSDLSGLAGASEQYF.

This chain uses TRBV7-9 with TRBJ2-2, with D unclear. V lost 3 bases and J lost 0, with 5 bases in between. The germline V gene encodes CDR1 SEHNR and CDR2 FQNEAQ (reference sequence). This CDR3 has 14 amino acids. CDR3 residues: CASSLYANTGELFF. The DNA of the CDR3 is TGTGCCAGCAGCTTGTATGCGAACACCGGGGAGCTGTTTTTT.

This clone was seen a handful of times. The rearrangement joins TRBV7-2 to TRBJ1-2; unclear D gene. Germline lookup yields CDR1 SGHTA and CDR2 FQGNSA. Trimming shortened V by 4 bases and J by 7 bases, and 7 bases separated the two germline ends. This CDR3 comprises 11 residues. The CDR3 is CASSSRSGYTF. The CDR3 DNA follows: TGTGCCAGCAGCTCCCGTAGTGGCTACACCTTC. Full variable domain (remainder filled in from reference TRBV7-2 and TRBJ1-2): GAGVSQSPSNKVTEKGKDVELRCDPISGHTALYWYRQSLGQGLEFLIYFQGNSAPDKSGLPSDRFSAERTGGSVSTLTIQRTQQEDSAVYLCASSSRSGYTFGSGTRLTVV.

The chain employs TRBV11-1 and TRBJ1-3; D gene uncertain. CDR1 SGHAT and CDR2 FQDESV come from the germline V gene (reference sequence). The length of the CDR3 is 14 residues. V lost 2 bases to trimming and J lost 0 bases, with 5 bases between them. CDR3 residues: CASSLRDSGNTIYF. The CDR3, as DNA: TGTGCCAGCAGCTTAAGAGACTCTGGAAACACCATATATTTT.

This clone was recorded only once. The genes are TRBV9 and TRBJ2-2, with D maybe TRBD1 (6 bases). Germline V gene sequence: CDR1 SGDLS, CDR2 YYNGEE. The V gene lost 4 bases and the J gene lost 9 bases, with 10 bases spanning the gap. The CDR3 contains 12 residues. In DNA form, the CDR3 reads TGTGCCAGCAGCCTCACAGGGAGGGAGCTGTTTTTT. It encodes CASSLTGRELFF. Filled out from reference TRBV9 and TRBJ2-2, the complete variable domain reads DSGVTQTPKHLITATGQRVTLRCSPRSGDLSVYWYQQSLDQGLQFLIQYYNGEERAKGNILERFSAQQFPDLHSELNLSSLELGDSALYFCASSLTGRELFFGEGSRLTVL.

Here the CDR3 DNA reads TGTGCCAGCAGCTTAGGCCCCACTAGCGGGAGCTACGAGCAGTACTTC. The encoded protein is CASSLGPTSGSYEQYF. The chain links TRBV7-9 to TRBJ2-7, with 11 positions matching TRBD2. Germline CDR1 reads SEHNR; CDR2 reads FQNEAQ (reference sequence). V was clipped by 1 base and J by 3 bases; unmatched bases: 5. CDR3 length equals 16 residues.

This clone was detected a few times. The CDR3 bases are TGCGCCAGCAGCCAAGATTCTAACACCGGGGAGCTGTTTTTT. Translation: CASSQDSNTGELFF. The chain carries TRBV4-3 and TRBJ2-2; D gene uncertain. The CDR3 loop spans 14 amino acids. Germline V lookup: CDR1 LGHNA, CDR2 YSLEER. Trimming cost V 0 bases and J 2 bases, with 4 bases left between them.

The V call is TRBV5-1, the J call TRBJ2-7, with 8 positions matching TRBD2. Germline CDR1 and CDR2: SGHRS and YFSETQ. With V trimmed by 3 bases and J by 0 bases, 8 bases remained unmatched. This CDR3 is 16 amino acids long. In DNA form, the CDR3 reads TGCGCCAGCAGCTCGCCCTCAGGGACTAGCTCCTACGAGCAGTACTTC. It specifies CASSSPSGTSSYEQYF.

The rearrangement links TRBV19 to TRBJ1-2; the D gene is possibly TRBD1 (6 bases). The CDR3 has 14 residues. Trimming removed 7 bases at V and 4 bases at J, with 16 bases between. Germline V lookup: CDR1 LNHDA, CDR2 SQIVND (reference sequence). CDR3 protein: CASTPTTGSYGYTF. In nucleotides, the CDR3 is TGTGCCAGTACCCCAACGACAGGATCCTATGGCTACACCTTC.

This clone was detected only once. The J gene is TRBJ1-3, the V gene TRBV28, with D maybe TRBD1 (5 bases). Trimming left V 6 bases short and J 0 bases short, with 12 bases between. Germline V lookup: CDR1 MDHEN, CDR2 SYDVKM. There are 15 residues in the CDR3. The CDR3 protein is CASRHRTNSGNTIYF. The CDR3 DNA reads as TGTGCCAGCAGGCACAGGACCAACTCTGGAAACACCATATATTTT.

This chain connects TRBV5-1 to TRBJ2-3; a possible D gene is TRBD1 (6 bases). Germline values: CDR1 SGHRS, CDR2 YFSETQ. Trimming shortened V by 0 bases and J by 1 base, and 9 bases separated the two germline ends. This CDR3 spans 15 amino acids. CDR3 sequence: CASSLGWGRTDTQYF. The CDR3 DNA follows: TGCGCCAGCAGCTTGGGGTGGGGGCGCACAGATACGCAGTATTTT.

In this sample, this clone turned up a few times. The J gene is TRBJ2-7, the V gene TRBV11-2; D perhaps matches TRBD1 (6 bases). The V end was cut by 4 bases, the J end by 1 base, with 11 bases between. CDR1 and CDR2 (germline): SGHAT, FQNNGV. CDR3 size: 14 residues. CDR3 sequence: CASSSTGSSYEQYF. The CDR3 DNA is TGTGCCAGCAGCTCGACAGGTTCGTCCTACGAGCAGTACTTC.

The J gene is TRBJ1-1, the V gene TRBV27; tentatively, D is TRBD1 (6 bases). The CDR3 extends over 14 amino acids. The germline V gene encodes CDR1 MNHEY and CDR2 SMNVEV (reference sequence). V lost 3 bases and J 6 bases, leaving 14 bases between the germline ends. CDR3 region: CASSLLQGVPEAFF. The CDR3 DNA sequence: TGTGCCAGCAGTTTGTTACAGGGAGTGCCTGAAGCTTTCTTT.

The chain is built from TRBV4-2 and TRBJ2-3; 9 bases align to TRBD1. The CDR3 extends over 17 amino acids. V was pared by 0 bases and J by 5 bases, with 9 bases of the junction left unmatched. The germline V gene encodes CDR1 LGHNA and CDR2 YNFKEQ. For the CDR3, the DNA is TGTGCCAGCAGCCAAGATGCATCACAGGGGGCGAAAGATACGCAGTATTTT. Translated, it gives CASSQDASQGAKDTQYF.

This rearrangement joins TRBV18 to TRBJ1-6; 10 nucleotides align to TRBD1. CDR1 and CDR2 (germline): KGHSH, LQKENI. This CDR3 has 14 amino acids. Trimming removed 3 bases from V and 7 bases from J; junction bases left unmatched: 0. The chain's CDR3 is CASSPGQGNSPLHF. The CDR3 DNA is TGTGCCAGCTCACCGGGACAGGGGAATTCACCCCTCCACTTT.

This clone has just a few counts. This rearrangement joins TRBV11-2 to TRBJ2-2, with D possibly being TRBD1 (5 bases). The V gene lost 5 bases and the J gene lost 4 bases, with 8 bases spanning the gap. The CDR3 length is 13 residues. CDR1 and CDR2 (germline): SGHAT, FQNNGV. In DNA, the CDR3 is TGTGCCAGCAGCGCAGGGCTCACCGGGGAGCTGTTTTTT. Its translation is CASSAGLTGELFF.

About this clone itself: One junction end does not reproduce the germline sequence, and a read error may be involved. The CDR3 DNA is TGTTCCAGCGGCTCCGGGACAGCCAGACCCGAAGCTTTCTTT. Amino acid sequence: CSSGSGTARPEAFF. The chain carries TRBV7-9 and TRBJ1-1; 7 bases agree with TRBD1. The CDR3 consists of 14 residues. Germline V gene lookup returns CDR1 SEHNR and CDR2 FQNEAQ (reference sequence).

The chain has TRBV19 and TRBJ2-7; 7 nucleotides align to TRBD2. CDR1 is LNHDA and CDR2 is SQIVND in the germline V gene (reference sequence). CDR3 size: 15 residues. The V and J ends lost 1 base and 2 bases, in that order; junction bases with no gene match: 5. The CDR3 DNA is TGTGCCAGTAGTATAGCGGGAGGATCTGCCTACGAGCAGTACTTC. As protein: CASSIAGGSAYEQYF.

The V and J genes are TRBV7-3 and TRBJ2-1; 7 nucleotides match TRBD2. The trim removed 4 bases at V and 9 bases at J, leaving 6 bases unmatched. This CDR3 is built from 13 residues. Germline loops: CDR1 SGHTA, CDR2 FQGTGA. In DNA, the CDR3 is TGTGCCAGCAGCTCGGAGACTAGCCGTGAGCAGTTCTTC. Its translation: CASSSETSREQFF.

There are a few counts of this clone. The chain carries TRBV27 and TRBJ2-7; 9 positions match TRBD2. The CDR3 length is 19 residues. Germline trimming cut 6 bases from V and 3 bases from J; bases unmatched to any gene: 21. The germline V gene encodes CDR1 MNHEY and CDR2 SMNVEV (reference sequence). CDR3 nucleotide sequence: TGTGCCAGCAGGACGACAGGGTTGGCGACTAGCGGTTTAAACTACGAGCAGTACTTC. Amino acid sequence: CASRTTGLATSGLNYEQYF.

V is TRBV6-1 and J is TRBJ1-5; 12 bases map to TRBD1. V trimming: 4 bases; J trimming: 1 base; junction bases outside the gene matches: 8. Germline CDR1 and CDR2: MNHNS and SASEGT. CDR3 length: 18 residues. The CDR3 DNA reads as TGTGCCAGCAGTGGGGACAGGGGGCAGTCGCAGAGCAATCAGCCCCAGCATTTT. This sequence encodes CASSGDRGQSQSNQPQHF.

This clone was recorded only once. The chain joins TRBV28 to TRBJ1-2; 7 nucleotides agree with TRBD1. CDR1 is MDHEN, CDR2 SYDVKM, per germline. The CDR3 length is 12 residues. With 5 bases clipped from V and 7 bases from J, the junction kept 4 bases outside the gene matches. The DNA for the CDR3 is TGTGCCAGCAGTACGACAGGGAGTGGCTACACCTTC. Protein: CASSTTGSGYTF.

This rearrangement joins TRBV19 to TRBJ1-2, with 7 bases fitting TRBD1. After removal of 5 bases from V and 4 bases from J, the junction contained 4 bases not matched to a gene. The germline CDR1 and CDR2 sequences are LNHDA and SQIVND (reference sequence). This CDR3 has 13 amino acids. The CDR3 region is CASSSGQRYGYTF. CDR3 DNA: TGTGCCAGTAGTTCGGGACAGCGCTATGGCTACACCTTC.

The chain employs TRBV29-1 and TRBJ1-3, with TRBD1 identical over 7 bases. From germline, CDR1 is SQVTM and CDR2 ANQGSEA. The CDR3 has 13 amino acids. V dropped 7 bases and J dropped 2; count of bases not matched to a gene: 5. For the CDR3, the DNA is TGCAGCGGGTCGACAGGGACTGGAAACACCATATATTTT. Protein product: CSGSTGTGNTIYF.

This chain joins TRBV7-9 and TRBJ2-7, with a possible D match to TRBD1 (5 bases). Trimming removed 5 bases from V and 9 bases from J, with 20 bases in between. This CDR3 contains 14 residues. Germline CDR1 and CDR2: SEHNR and FQNEAQ (reference sequence). The CDR3 nucleotides read TGTGCCAGCAGCAGGGGCACGGAGCGAGTTGGGCAGTACTTC. Translation: CASSRGTERVGQYF.

The V call is TRBV2, the J call TRBJ2-3; 7 bases are a match to TRBD1. Germline CDR1 reads SNHLY; CDR2 reads FYNNEI. V lost 2 bases and J lost 1; bases outside the gene matches: 3. The CDR3 is 15 residues long. As DNA, the CDR3 is TGTGCCAGCAGTGAACAGGGGGTCCGCACAGATACGCAGTATTTT. Residues: CASSEQGVRTDTQYF.

For the CDR3, the DNA is TGTGCCAGCAGGCGCAGACAGGGTCACGGCTACACCTTC. It encodes CASRRRQGHGYTF. V is TRBV7-8 and J is TRBJ1-2, with 7 bases fitting TRBD1. This CDR3 is 13 amino acids long. J lost 8 bases, V lost 6 bases, and 9 bases had no gene match. CDR1 and CDR2 (germline): SGHVS, FQNEAQ. The full variable domain, completed using reference TRBV7-8 and TRBJ1-2, is GAGVSQSPRYKVAKRGQDVALRCDPISGHVSLFWYQQALGQGPEFLTYFQNEAQLDKSGLPSDRFFAERPEGSVSTLKIQRTQQEDSAVYLCASRRRQGHGYTFGSGTRLTVV.